This entry is about one TCR beta chain. With 1 base clipped from V and 7 bases from J, the junction kept 5 bases outside the gene matches. The germline V gene has CDR1 SGHAT and CDR2 FQNNGV. The length of the CDR3 is 15 residues. Primers included in the PCR were 60 Vbeta and 13 Jbeta primers. Clones were read by immunoSEQ multiplex PCR, and TCRdb kept only the in-frame ones, dropping some. Seen here are under 65,000 clones, roughly four fifths observed once, and the top ten hold about 3.1%. This specimen belongs to a study of cytomegalovirus exposure and HLA in healthy donors. This receptor was taken from a man in his forties or fifties in good health and CMV-seronegative. The specimen sequenced was PBMCs. This chain connects TRBV11-2 to TRBJ2-2; 8 bases line up with TRBD2. CDR3 nucleotides: TGTGCCAGCAGCTTAGGCGGGGGGCAGATCGGGGAGCTGTTTTTT. This translates into CASSLGGGQIGELFF.